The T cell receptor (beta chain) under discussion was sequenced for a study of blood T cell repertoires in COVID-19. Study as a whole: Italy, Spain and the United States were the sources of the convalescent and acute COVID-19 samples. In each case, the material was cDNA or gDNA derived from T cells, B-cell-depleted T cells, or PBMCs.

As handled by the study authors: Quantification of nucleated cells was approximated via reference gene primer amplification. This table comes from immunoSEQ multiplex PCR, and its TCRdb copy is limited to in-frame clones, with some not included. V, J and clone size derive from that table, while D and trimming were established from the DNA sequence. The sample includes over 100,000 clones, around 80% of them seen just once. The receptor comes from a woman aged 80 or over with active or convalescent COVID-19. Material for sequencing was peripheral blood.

CDR3 amino acids: CSADTYNEQFF. CDR3 coding DNA: TGCAGTGCAGACACGTACAATGAGCAGTTCTTC. The genes are TRBV20-1 and TRBJ2-1; D call uncertain. Germline V gene sequence: CDR1 DFQATT, CDR2 SNEGSKA (reference sequence). This CDR3 comprises 11 residues. V was clipped by 6 bases and J by 4 bases, with 7 bases between them.